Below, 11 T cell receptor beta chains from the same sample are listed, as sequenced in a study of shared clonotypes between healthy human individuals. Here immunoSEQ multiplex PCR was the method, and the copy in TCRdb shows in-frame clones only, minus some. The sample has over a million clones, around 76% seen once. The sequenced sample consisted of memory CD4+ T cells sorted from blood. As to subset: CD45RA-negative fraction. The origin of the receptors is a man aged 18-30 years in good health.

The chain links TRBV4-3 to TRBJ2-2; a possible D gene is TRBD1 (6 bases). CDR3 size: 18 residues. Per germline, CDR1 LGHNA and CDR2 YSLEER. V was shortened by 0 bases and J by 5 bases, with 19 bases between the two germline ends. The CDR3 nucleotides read TGCGCCAGCAGCCAAGAAACAGGGAGTCCCCCTCGTACCGGGGAGCTGTTTTTT. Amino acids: CASSQETGSPPRTGELFF.

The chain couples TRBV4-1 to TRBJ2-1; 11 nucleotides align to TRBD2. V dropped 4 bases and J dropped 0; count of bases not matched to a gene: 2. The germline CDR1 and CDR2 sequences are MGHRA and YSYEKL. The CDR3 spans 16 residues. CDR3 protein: CASSRTSGGSYNEQFF. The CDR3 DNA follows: TGCGCCAGCAGCCGAACTAGCGGGGGCTCCTACAATGAGCAGTTCTTC.

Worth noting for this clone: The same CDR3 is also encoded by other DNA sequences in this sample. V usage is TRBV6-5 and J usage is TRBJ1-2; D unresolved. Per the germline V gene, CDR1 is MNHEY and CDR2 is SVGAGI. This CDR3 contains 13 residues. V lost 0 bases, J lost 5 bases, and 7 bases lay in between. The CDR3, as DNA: TGTGCCAGCAGTTACTCGAGAGGTTATGGCTACACCTTC. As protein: CASSYSRGYGYTF.

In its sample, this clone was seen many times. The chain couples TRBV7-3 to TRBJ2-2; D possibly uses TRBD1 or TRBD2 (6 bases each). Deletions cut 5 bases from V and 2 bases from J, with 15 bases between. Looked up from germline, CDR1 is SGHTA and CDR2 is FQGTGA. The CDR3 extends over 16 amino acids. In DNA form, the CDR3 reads TGTGCCAGCAGCGCCATGGGGGGCCTCAACACCGGGGAGCTGTTTTTT. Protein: CASSAMGGLNTGELFF.

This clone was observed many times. CDR3 protein: CASSPDGGGNNEQFF. For the CDR3, the DNA is TGCGCCAGCAGCCCGGACGGTGGGGGTAACAATGAGCAGTTCTTC. This chain links TRBV5-1 with TRBJ2-1, with D perhaps assigned TRBD1 or TRBD2 (5 bases each). CDR1 SGHRS and CDR2 YFSETQ come from the germline V gene. V was cut by 4 bases and J by 5 bases, with 16 bases left in between. CDR3 length: 15 amino acids.

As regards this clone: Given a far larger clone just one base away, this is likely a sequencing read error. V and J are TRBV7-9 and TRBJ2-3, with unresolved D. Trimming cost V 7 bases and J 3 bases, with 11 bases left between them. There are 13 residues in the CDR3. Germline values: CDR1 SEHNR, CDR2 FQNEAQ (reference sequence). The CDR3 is CASNPLNTDTQYF. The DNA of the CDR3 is TGTGCCAGCAACCCATTAAATACAGATACGCAGTATTTT.

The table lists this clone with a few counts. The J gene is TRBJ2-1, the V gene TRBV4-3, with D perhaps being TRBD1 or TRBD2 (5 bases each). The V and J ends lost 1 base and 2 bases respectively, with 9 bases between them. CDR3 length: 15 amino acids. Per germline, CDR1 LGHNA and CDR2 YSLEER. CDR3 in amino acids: CASSQVWGPYNEQFF. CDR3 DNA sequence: TGCGCCAGCAGCCAAGTTTGGGGACCCTACAATGAGCAGTTCTTC.

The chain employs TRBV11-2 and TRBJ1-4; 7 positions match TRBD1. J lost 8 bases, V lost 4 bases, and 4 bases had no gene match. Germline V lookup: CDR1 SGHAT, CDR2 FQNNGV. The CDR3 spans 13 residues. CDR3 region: CASSSGTAEKLFF. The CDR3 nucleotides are TGTGCCAGCAGCTCAGGGACAGCAGAAAAACTGTTTTTT.

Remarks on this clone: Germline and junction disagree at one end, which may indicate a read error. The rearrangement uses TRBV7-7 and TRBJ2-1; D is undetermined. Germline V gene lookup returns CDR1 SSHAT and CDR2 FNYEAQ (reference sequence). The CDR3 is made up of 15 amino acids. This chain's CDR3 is CASSQTTVGANEQFF. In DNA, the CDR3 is TGTGCTAGCAGCCAAACTACAGTGGGTGCTAATGAGCAGTTCTTC.

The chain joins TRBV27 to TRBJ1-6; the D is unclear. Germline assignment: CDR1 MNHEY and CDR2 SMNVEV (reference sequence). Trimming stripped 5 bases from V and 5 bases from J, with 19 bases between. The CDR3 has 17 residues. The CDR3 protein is CASSPTHAWQNNSPLHF. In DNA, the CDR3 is TGTGCCAGCAGTCCTACCCATGCTTGGCAGAATAATTCACCCCTCCACTTT.

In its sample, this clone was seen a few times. For the CDR3, the DNA is TGTGCCATCAGTGAGTCTGGAATAGAGCAGTACTTC. Its protein is CAISESGIEQYF. The V and J genes are TRBV10-3 and TRBJ2-7; D is ambiguous. Trimming stripped 0 bases from V and 7 bases from J, with 7 bases between. Per germline, CDR1 ENHRY and CDR2 SYGVKD. This CDR3 region has 12 residues.